A selection of T cell receptor beta chains follows, all from one sample in a study of metastatic and nonmetastatic thyroid tumors. TCRdb reprocessed the PCR reads using MiXCR. The table has 30,000 to 35,000 clones, approximately 19% seen once; the top ten hold roughly 22%. Sequencing was done on a sample of blood. The receptor source for this set is a female donor with papillary thyroid cancer or a benign thyroid nodule (not recorded which). Some clones in this sample may be carry-over from other donors' samples. The CDR3 runs from the conserved cysteine through the conserved F or W. Each record gives: CDR3 length, D gene, clone size, V gene, J gene, CDR3 DNA, CDR3 protein. The D gene is left open where the match is weak. Expanded clones get a size class; other rows say once, few or many, or leave the size out.

len: 14
d_gene: TRBD2
abundance: many
v_gene: TRBV7-9
j_gene: TRBJ2-7
CDR3nt: TGTGCCAGCAGCTTACTAGCGGGGGGGCGCGAGCAGTACTTC
CDR3aa: CASSLLAGGREQYF

len: 12
d_gene: -
abundance: -
v_gene: TRBV6-1
j_gene: TRBJ2-7
CDR3nt: TGTGCCAGCTTGGACATTCGGAACGAGCAGTACTTC
CDR3aa: CASLDIRNEQYF

len: 12
d_gene: -
abundance: few
v_gene: TRBV6-1
j_gene: TRBJ1-1
CDR3nt: TGTGCCAGCACTCGACACAACACTGAAGCTTTCTTT
CDR3aa: CASTRHNTEAFF

len: 17
d_gene: TRBD2
abundance: -
v_gene: TRBV6-4
j_gene: TRBJ2-3
CDR3nt: TGTGCCAGCAGGACTAGCGGGGGGGCCGGGGAAGGAGCTACGCAGTATTTT
CDR3aa: CASRTSGGAGEGATQYF

len: 15
d_gene: TRBD1
abundance: many
v_gene: TRBV9
j_gene: TRBJ1-2
CDR3nt: TGTGCCAGCAGCTTGCCGGGACAGGGTTTACTTGGCTACACCTTC
CDR3aa: CASSLPGQGLLGYTF

len: 14
d_gene: -
abundance: -
v_gene: TRBV28
j_gene: TRBJ2-2
CDR3nt: TGTGCCAGCACCCACAGGGATTTCACCGGGGAGCTGTTTTTT
CDR3aa: CASTHRDFTGELFF

len: 13
d_gene: -
abundance: -
v_gene: TRBV20-1
j_gene: TRBJ2-5
CDR3nt: TGCAGTGCCTGGGGCAGGTCAAAAGAGACCCAGTACTTC
CDR3aa: CSAWGRSKETQYF

len: 13
d_gene: -
abundance: -
v_gene: TRBV2
j_gene: TRBJ2-5
CDR3nt: TGTGCCAGCAGTGCGGTAGGCGGGGAGACCCAGTACTTC
CDR3aa: CASSAVGGETQYF

len: 16
d_gene: TRBD2
abundance: many
v_gene: TRBV4-1
j_gene: TRBJ2-1
CDR3nt: TGCGCCAGCAGCCAAGAAAAACTAGCGGTCGACAATGAGCAGTTCTTC
CDR3aa: CASSQEKLAVDNEQFF

len: 12
d_gene: -
abundance: many
v_gene: TRBV2
j_gene: TRBJ2-3
CDR3nt: TGTGCCAGCAGTATGGGCGTGGATACGCAGTATTTT
CDR3aa: CASSMGVDTQYF

len: 13
d_gene: -
abundance: many
v_gene: TRBV3-1
j_gene: TRBJ1-1
CDR3nt: TGTGCCAGCAGCCAGGACAGTATCTCTGAAGCTTTCTTT
CDR3aa: CASSQDSISEAFF

len: 14
d_gene: TRBD2
abundance: medium-sized
v_gene: TRBV10-1
j_gene: TRBJ2-7
CDR3nt: TGCGCCAGCAGTGAGTCGAGCCTAGCGGGGGAACAGTACTTC
CDR3aa: CASSESSLAGEQYF

len: 15
d_gene: -
abundance: -
v_gene: TRBV5-1
j_gene: TRBJ1-2
CDR3nt: TGCGCCAGCAGCCGGGAGGCAGCAGCTAACTATGGCTACACCTTC
CDR3aa: CASSREAAANYGYTF

len: 16
d_gene: -
abundance: medium-sized
v_gene: TRBV6-6
j_gene: TRBJ1-2
CDR3nt: TGTGCCAGCAGTTATACGGGGCCCAGGCCCACCTATGGCTACACCTTC
CDR3aa: CASSYTGPRPTYGYTF

len: 15
d_gene: -
abundance: -
v_gene: TRBV7-3
j_gene: TRBJ1-1
CDR3nt: TGTGCCAGCAGCTTATGGGGGGGCGCGAACACTGAAGCTTTCTTT
CDR3aa: CASSLWGGANTEAFF

len: 14
d_gene: TRBD1
abundance: -
v_gene: TRBV6-1
j_gene: TRBJ2-7
CDR3nt: TGTGCCAGCAGTTCGCAGGACAGGGCCTACGAGCAGTACTTC
CDR3aa: CASSSQDRAYEQYF

len: 14
d_gene: TRBD1
abundance: many
v_gene: TRBV24-1
j_gene: TRBJ1-2
CDR3nt: TGTGCCACCAGTGACGAGACAGGGGACTATGGCTACACCTTC
CDR3aa: CATSDETGDYGYTF

len: 16
d_gene: -
abundance: many
v_gene: TRBV10-3
j_gene: TRBJ1-2
CDR3nt: TGTGCCATCAGTGAAATTCCTAGACGGACTAACTATGGCTACACCTTC
CDR3aa: CAISEIPRRTNYGYTF

len: 13
d_gene: -
abundance: many
v_gene: TRBV5-1
j_gene: TRBJ1-1
CDR3nt: TGCGCCAGCGCCGGGGGGGGGAACACTGAAGCTTTCTTT
CDR3aa: CASAGGGNTEAFF

len: 13
d_gene: -
abundance: -
v_gene: TRBV19
j_gene: TRBJ2-7
CDR3nt: TGTGCCAGTAGTCGGGCTCGGGGGAACGAGCAGTACTTC
CDR3aa: CASSRARGNEQYF

len: 13
d_gene: -
abundance: many
v_gene: TRBV7-2
j_gene: TRBJ2-7
CDR3nt: TGTGCCAGCAGCCTCCCTCAAGGGTACGAGCAGTACTTC
CDR3aa: CASSLPQGYEQYF

len: 15
d_gene: -
abundance: many
v_gene: TRBV5-1
j_gene: TRBJ2-5
CDR3nt: TGCGCCAGCAGCTTGGTCCTATTTCACCAAGAGACCCAGTACTTC
CDR3aa: CASSLVLFHQETQYF

len: 15
d_gene: TRBD2
abundance: few
v_gene: TRBV6-6
j_gene: TRBJ2-2
CDR3nt: TGTGCCAGCAGTTACTGGCGGGGAGGGACCGGGGAGCTGTTTTTT
CDR3aa: CASSYWRGGTGELFF

len: 15
d_gene: TRBD2
abundance: many
v_gene: TRBV25-1
j_gene: TRBJ2-5
CDR3nt: TGTGCCAGCAGTCCGGGGGGGGGAGGGCGAGAGACCCAGTACTTC
CDR3aa: CASSPGGGGRETQYF

len: 16
d_gene: -
abundance: many
v_gene: TRBV2
j_gene: TRBJ1-4
CDR3nt: TGTGCCAGCAGTGAGAATGGAGACTGGGTGGGTGAAAAACTGTTTTTT
CDR3aa: CASSENGDWVGEKLFF

len: 14
d_gene: -
abundance: medium-sized
v_gene: TRBV19
j_gene: TRBJ2-7
CDR3nt: TGTGCCAGTAGGGTACGGACGGGTTCCTACGAGCAGTACTTC
CDR3aa: CASRVRTGSYEQYF

len: 15
d_gene: TRBD2
abundance: medium-sized
v_gene: TRBV6-1
j_gene: TRBJ2-1
CDR3nt: TGTGCCAGCAATGAATGGACTAGCGCTTACAATGAGCAGTTCTTC
CDR3aa: CASNEWTSAYNEQFF

len: 13
d_gene: -
abundance: few
v_gene: TRBV20-1
j_gene: TRBJ2-7
CDR3nt: TGCAGTGCTAGCCCCCCAACAGGTGTTGAGCAGTACTTC
CDR3aa: CSASPPTGVEQYF

len: 15
d_gene: -
abundance: many
v_gene: TRBV7-3
j_gene: TRBJ1-6
CDR3nt: TGTGCCAGCAGCCCTGGACAATCCCCTGGGGAGTCCCTCCACTTT
CDR3aa: CASSPGQSPGESLHF

len: 12
d_gene: -
abundance: few
v_gene: TRBV6-1
j_gene: TRBJ2-7
CDR3nt: TGTGCCAGCATTGCGGGATCCTACGAGCAGTACTTC
CDR3aa: CASIAGSYEQYF

len: 19
d_gene: TRBD2
abundance: medium-sized
v_gene: TRBV6-2/TRBV6-3
j_gene: TRBJ2-3
CDR3nt: TGTGCCAGCAGTTACTCGGCGATGGGACTAGCGGGGTCCACAGATACGCAGTATTTT
CDR3aa: CASSYSAMGLAGSTDTQYF

len: 13
d_gene: -
abundance: many
v_gene: TRBV6-1
j_gene: TRBJ1-5
CDR3nt: TGTGCCAGCAGTCCCACGGGGGGCCAGCCCCAGCATTTT
CDR3aa: CASSPTGGQPQHF

len: 16
d_gene: TRBD1
abundance: many
v_gene: TRBV7-7
j_gene: TRBJ2-2
CDR3nt: TGTGCTAGCAGCTCCTTAACAGGGGAAGTGGCCGGGGAGCTGTTTTTT
CDR3aa: CASSSLTGEVAGELFF

len: 12
d_gene: -
abundance: many
v_gene: TRBV19
j_gene: TRBJ1-1
CDR3nt: TGTGCCCTTTCAGTGGGGAACACTGAAGCTTTCTTT
CDR3aa: CALSVGNTEAFF

len: 15
d_gene: -
abundance: many
v_gene: TRBV7-9
j_gene: TRBJ1-2
CDR3nt: TGTGCCAGCAGCCCGAGCGGGGGTGGCTCCTATGGCTACACCTTC
CDR3aa: CASSPSGGGSYGYTF

len: 15
d_gene: TRBD1
abundance: many
v_gene: TRBV7-2
j_gene: TRBJ1-5
CDR3nt: TGTGCCAGCAGCCAAGGGACAGGAAGGGGGTTGGCCCAGCATTTT
CDR3aa: CASSQGTGRGLAQHF

len: 14
d_gene: TRBD2
abundance: -
v_gene: TRBV20-1
j_gene: TRBJ2-1
CDR3nt: TGCAGTGCTATGACTAGCGGGGGAGTCAATGAGCAGTTCTTC
CDR3aa: CSAMTSGGVNEQFF

len: 15
d_gene: TRBD1
abundance: many
v_gene: TRBV4-1
j_gene: TRBJ2-7
CDR3nt: TGCGCCAGCAGCCAAGGACAGGGGTCGGTCTACGAGCAGTACTTC
CDR3aa: CASSQGQGSVYEQYF

len: 12
d_gene: -
abundance: many
v_gene: TRBV2
j_gene: TRBJ1-1
CDR3nt: TGTGCCAGCAAAGGGACGGACACTGAAGCTTTCTTT
CDR3aa: CASKGTDTEAFF

len: 13
d_gene: -
abundance: -
v_gene: TRBV10-3
j_gene: TRBJ1-1
CDR3nt: TGTGCCAGCCACGGACAGTGTGGAACTGAAGCCTTCTTT
CDR3aa: CASHGQCGTEAFF

len: 17
d_gene: TRBD1
abundance: many
v_gene: TRBV20-1
j_gene: TRBJ2-1
CDR3nt: TGCAGTGCTAGAGATTCCGGGACAGGGGGGTTGAGCAATGAGCAGTTCTTC
CDR3aa: CSARDSGTGGLSNEQFF

len: 15
d_gene: -
abundance: -
v_gene: TRBV5-1
j_gene: TRBJ2-2
CDR3nt: TGCGCCAGCGGCACGGACTACCCGGGGACCGGGGAGCTGTTTTTT
CDR3aa: CASGTDYPGTGELFF

len: 18
d_gene: -
abundance: many
v_gene: TRBV4-3
j_gene: TRBJ2-7
CDR3nt: TGCGCCAGCAGCCAAGTGCACCAGGACGGGGTGGGGGCCTACGAGCAGTACTTC
CDR3aa: CASSQVHQDGVGAYEQYF

len: 16
d_gene: -
abundance: many
v_gene: TRBV20-1
j_gene: TRBJ1-3
CDR3nt: TGCAGTGCTAGAGATACCCGGGGAGACTCTGGAAACACCATATATTTT
CDR3aa: CSARDTRGDSGNTIYF

len: 14
d_gene: -
abundance: many
v_gene: TRBV11-2
j_gene: TRBJ1-4
CDR3nt: TGTGCCTCCCGACCTCGGATAACTAATGAAAAACTGTTTTTT
CDR3aa: CASRPRITNEKLFF

len: 14
d_gene: TRBD1
abundance: many
v_gene: TRBV18
j_gene: TRBJ1-4
CDR3nt: TGTGCCAGCTCACCCTCCGACAGGGGGGAAAAACTGTTTTTT
CDR3aa: CASSPSDRGEKLFF

len: 14
d_gene: TRBD1
abundance: -
v_gene: TRBV5-1
j_gene: TRBJ2-1
CDR3nt: TGCGCCAGCAGCCTCGGACAGGGGGACGGTGAGCAGTTCTTC
CDR3aa: CASSLGQGDGEQFF

len: 17
d_gene: TRBD2
abundance: -
v_gene: TRBV12-3/TRBV12-4
j_gene: TRBJ2-1
CDR3nt: TGTGCCAGCAGTTTAGCACAAGCGGGAGGTATTGGCAATGAGCAGTTCTTC
CDR3aa: CASSLAQAGGIGNEQFF

len: 13
d_gene: -
abundance: few
v_gene: TRBV6-2/TRBV6-3
j_gene: TRBJ1-2
CDR3nt: TGTGCCGGCAGATCCCCGGGGCCTGTGTGCTACACCTTC
CDR3aa: CAGRSPGPVCYTF

len: 16
d_gene: TRBD1
abundance: -
v_gene: TRBV12-3/TRBV12-4
j_gene: TRBJ2-3
CDR3nt: TGTGCCAGCAGTTACCCAGACAGGGGCAGCACAGATACGCAGTATTTT
CDR3aa: CASSYPDRGSTDTQYF

len: 15
d_gene: TRBD1
abundance: many
v_gene: TRBV5-1
j_gene: TRBJ1-2
CDR3nt: TGCGCCAGCAGCTTGGTGGCAACAGGGGGCTATGGCTACACCTTC
CDR3aa: CASSLVATGGYGYTF

len: 12
d_gene: -
abundance: many
v_gene: TRBV19
j_gene: TRBJ1-1
CDR3nt: TGTGCCAGCCGGACGATTAGGGGTGAAGCTTTCTTT
CDR3aa: CASRTIRGEAFF

len: 14
d_gene: -
abundance: few
v_gene: TRBV6-1
j_gene: TRBJ2-7
CDR3nt: TGTGCCAGCAGTGAAGAGATCGTACCAGGCGAGCAGTACTTC
CDR3aa: CASSEEIVPGEQYF